A single sample gave rise to the 31 T cell receptor beta chains below, sequenced in a study of T cells in Graves' hyperthyroidism and ophthalmopathy. The TCR beta CDR3 regions underwent amplification using RNA transcripts as the source. The HTBI primer set was used in a first-round RT-PCR of the TCR CDR3. Via MiXCR, TCRdb re-called the multiplex PCR reads, giving one row per CDR3 protein. The sample comprises some 760,000 distinct CDR3 sequences, around 15% of which are singletons, and 10% rests with the top ten. Sequencing was done on a sample of blood. These receptors all come from a woman aged 18 to 35 with Graves' hyperthyroidism.

The rearrangement links TRBV24-1 to TRBJ2-5; TRBD1 matches 7 bases. CDR3 length: 16 amino acids. CDR1 and CDR2 (germline): KGHDR, SFDVKD. V lost 3 bases to trimming and J lost 2 bases; unmatched junction nucleotides: 8. The CDR3 bases are TGTGCCACCAGTGATGACCGGGACAGTGATCAAGAGACCCAGTACTTC. Translating gives CATSDDRDSDQETQYF.

This clonotype occurred many times. This chain's CDR3 is CASRLLPGPSSTDTQYF. CDR3 nucleotide sequence: TGTGCCAGCAGACTTCTCCCGGGACCCTCTAGCACAGATACGCAGTATTTT. The chain couples TRBV7-2 to TRBJ2-3; D may correspond to TRBD1 or TRBD2 (5 bases each). CDR1 is SGHTA, CDR2 FQGNSA, per germline. CDR3 size: 17 residues. The germline V and J ends were trimmed by 6 bases and 0 bases, with 19 bases remaining between them. The complete variable domain, with remaining parts taken from reference TRBV7-2 and TRBJ2-3, reads GAGVSQSPSNKVTEKGKDVELRCDPISGHTALYWYRQSLGQGLEFLIYFQGNSAPDKSGLPSDRFSAERTGGSVSTLTIQRTQQEDSAVYLCASRLLPGPSSTDTQYFGPGTRLTVL.

This clonotype was counted many times. The CDR3 region is CASSLFSTGSYEQYF. In DNA, the CDR3 is TGTGCCAGCAGTTTATTCTCGACAGGGAGCTACGAGCAGTACTTC. The J gene is TRBJ2-7, the V gene TRBV28; 7 bases align to TRBD1. V lost 1 base, J lost 3 bases, and 6 bases stayed unmatched. CDR3 size: 15 residues. Germline CDR1 and CDR2: MDHEN and SYDVKM. The full variable domain, in which reference TRBV28 and TRBJ2-7 provide the parts outside the CDR3, is DVKVTQSSRYLVKRTGEKVFLECVQDMDHENMFWYRQDPGLGLRLIYFSYDVKMKEKGDIPEGYSVSREKKERFSLILESASTNQTSMYLCASSLFSTGSYEQYFGPGTRLTVT.

This clonotype was counted ten times or more. The chain employs TRBV6-1 and TRBJ2-3; D is uncertain. The germline V gene encodes CDR1 MNHNS and CDR2 SASEGT. Between the trimmed V and J ends, which lost 6 bases and 4 bases, there was a span of 2 bases. The CDR3 is 10 amino acids. CDR3 bases: TGTGCCAGCAGGGCAGATACGCAGTATTTT. Translated: CASRADTQYF.

Ten or more counts support this clonotype. This sequence joins TRBV28 and TRBJ2-2; TRBD1 agrees at 9 bases. From germline, CDR1 is MDHEN and CDR2 SYDVKM. The junction had 2 bases not matched to a gene; V was cut back by 5 bases and J by 7 bases. CDR3 length: 13 residues. CDR3 protein: CASSDRGFGELFF. The CDR3 DNA is TGTGCCAGCAGTGACAGGGGGTTCGGGGAGCTGTTTTTT.

This sequence joins TRBV9 and TRBJ1-6; D perhaps matches TRBD1 (6 bases). CDR3 length: 16 residues. Germline CDR1 and CDR2: SGDLS and YYNGEE. V was shortened by 0 bases and J by 3 bases, with 10 bases between the two germline ends. CDR3: CASSVAGDIYNSPLHF. The CDR3 nucleotides are TGTGCCAGCAGCGTAGCCGGGGACATCTATAATTCACCCCTCCACTTT.

This clonotype was detected only a few times. A junction boundary mismatches the germline segment, possibly from a read error. The gene calls are TRBV12-3 or TRBV12-4 and TRBJ2-2, with D tentatively TRBD2 (6 bases). CDR3 length equals 11 residues. CDR3 sequence reads: CASSRDRGLYF. CDR3 nucleotides: TGTGCCAGCAGTCGGGACCGGGGACTGTATTTT.

The sample holds many counts of this clonotype. The chain joins TRBV30 to TRBJ2-7, with no clear D. Trimming removed 5 bases from V and 1 base from J, with 12 bases in between. Germline CDR1 and CDR2: GTSNPN and SVGIG (reference sequence). CDR3 length equals 13 residues. The CDR3 sequence: CAWSKRNSYEQYF. Here the CDR3 DNA reads TGTGCCTGGTCTAAGAGGAATTCCTACGAGCAGTACTTC.

The chain combines TRBV19 with TRBJ1-4; a possible D gene is TRBD1 (5 bases). Germline CDR1 reads LNHDA; CDR2 reads SQIVND (reference sequence). The CDR3 covers 15 residues. V was clipped by 6 bases and J by 6 bases, with 17 bases between them. Here the CDR3 DNA reads TGTGCCAGTAGCCTGGGACGTTTGTCGTATGAAAAACTGTTTTTT. Translated: CASSLGRLSYEKLFF.

This clonotype came up many times. The chain has TRBV12-3 or TRBV12-4 and TRBJ1-5; D gene uncertain. V was clipped by 5 bases and J by 5 bases, with 7 bases between them. There are 12 residues in the CDR3. The CDR3 is CASSTRYQPQHF. CDR3 DNA sequence: TGTGCCAGCAGTACCCGGTATCAGCCCCAGCATTTT.

V is TRBV28 and J is TRBJ2-1; 7 bases align to TRBD2. The germline CDR1 and CDR2 sequences are MDHEN and SYDVKM. The ends lost 6 bases at V and 12 bases at J; junction bases unmatched: 11. The CDR3 runs to 13 residues. CDR3 nucleotide sequence: TGTGCCAGCAGCCCAACTAGCGCCAGGCGGCAGTTCTTC. Protein: CASSPTSARRQFF. Full variable domain (outside the CDR3, taken from reference TRBV28 and TRBJ2-1): DVKVTQSSRYLVKRTGEKVFLECVQDMDHENMFWYRQDPGLGLRLIYFSYDVKMKEKGDIPEGYSVSREKKERFSLILESASTNQTSMYLCASSPTSARRQFFGPGTRLTVL.

This clonotype occurred many times. Here the CDR3 reads CATSATWRGSSVSLYNEQFF. CDR3 coding DNA: TGTGCCACCAGTGCAACCTGGAGGGGCTCCAGCGTCTCCCTATACAATGAGCAGTTCTTC. This rearrangement joins TRBV24-1 to TRBJ2-1, with D possibly being TRBD2 (6 bases). Trimming pared 5 bases from V and 4 bases from J, leaving 29 bases between. Germline CDR1 KGHDR, CDR2 SFDVKD. CDR3 length: 20 residues.

Many counts were recorded for this clonotype. The chain recombines TRBV7-2 with TRBJ2-5, with D perhaps being TRBD1 or TRBD2 (5 bases each). Trimming removed 5 bases from V and 2 bases from J, with 24 bases in between. CDR1 is SGHTA and CDR2 is FQGNSA in the germline V gene. The CDR3 contains 18 residues. CDR3: CASSIYNPRPGRQETQYF. The CDR3 DNA reads as TGTGCCAGCAGCATCTACAACCCTCGACCGGGGCGACAAGAGACCCAGTACTTC.

The chain uses TRBV4-1 and TRBJ2-2, with a weak D call TRBD2 (6 bases). Germline V gene sequence: CDR1 MGHRA, CDR2 YSYEKL. V lost 0 bases and J 0 bases, leaving 17 bases between the germline ends. The CDR3 spans 19 residues. The CDR3 loop reads CASSQELQLGTANTGELFF. In DNA form, the CDR3 reads TGCGCCAGCAGCCAAGAACTGCAGCTGGGGACTGCGAACACCGGGGAGCTGTTTTTT.

This clonotype has just a few counts. This rearrangement joins TRBV3-1 to TRBJ2-7, with TRBD2 matching 8 bases. J gave up 2 bases and V 3 bases, and 3 bases lay outside the gene matches. Germline loops: CDR1 LGHDT, CDR2 YNNKEL (reference sequence). The CDR3 length is 14 residues. CDR3 amino acids: CASSQGTSPYEQYF. The CDR3, as DNA: TGTGCCAGCAGCCAGGGGACTAGTCCCTACGAGCAGTACTTC.

In this sample, this clonotype turned up a few times. The CDR3 DNA follows: TGTGCCACCGCAAATGTAGGGGAGCCAGATACGCAGTATTTT. Protein: CATANVGEPDTQYF. The chain employs TRBV24-1 and TRBJ2-3, with D perhaps matching TRBD1 or TRBD2 (5 bases each). V was clipped by 9 bases and J by 4 bases, with 16 bases between them. Germline V CDR1 and CDR2: KGHDR, SFDVKD. This CDR3 spans 14 amino acids.

For the CDR3, the DNA is TGTGCCAGCAGCGTAGGCGGGAGCAGTCGCTACGAGCAGTACTTC. Its protein product is CASSVGGSSRYEQYF. The chain combines TRBV9 with TRBJ2-7; 7 nucleotides align to TRBD2. The junction had 6 bases not matched to a gene; V was cut back by 0 bases and J by 3 bases. CDR3 size: 15 residues. Germline CDR1 SGDLS, CDR2 YYNGEE.

This sequence joins TRBV4-1 and TRBJ2-2, with TRBD2 identical over 7 bases. Germline loops: CDR1 MGHRA, CDR2 YSYEKL. The length of the CDR3 is 16 residues. Trimming cost V 4 bases and J 3 bases; bases outside gene matches: 8. This CDR3 reads CASSPGGLPYTGELFF. DNA for the CDR3: TGCGCCAGCAGCCCTGGGGGACTACCGTACACCGGGGAGCTGTTTTTT.

This clonotype was picked up many times. The rearrangement links TRBV20-1 to TRBJ2-7, with 10 nucleotides matching TRBD2. The CDR3 extends over 16 amino acids. Germline V lookup: CDR1 DFQATT, CDR2 SNEGSKA (reference sequence). The trim removed 3 bases at V and 2 bases at J, leaving 10 bases unmatched. The CDR3 DNA sequence: TGCAGTGCTAGTAGGCGGGAAGCGGGAGGGCCCTACGAGCAGTACTTC. Encoded protein: CSASRREAGGPYEQYF.

This clonotype was seen repeatedly, ten times or more. The V gene is TRBV18, the J gene TRBJ2-1, with 9 bases that match TRBD1. This CDR3 spans 14 amino acids. Germline loops: CDR1 KGHSH, CDR2 LQKENI. V dropped 3 bases and J dropped 8; count of bases not matched to a gene: 5. CDR3 region: CASSPRTGVDEQFF. As DNA, the CDR3 is TGTGCCAGCTCACCGAGGACAGGGGTAGATGAGCAGTTCTTC.

The chain links TRBV12-3 or TRBV12-4 to TRBJ2-1; the D gene is possibly TRBD1 (6 bases). CDR3 size: 16 residues. The V end lost 6 bases, the J end lost 11 bases, and 26 bases lay between the germline ends. CDR3 DNA: TGTGCCAGCAGACGGACTTCATACCAGGGGCCTCTTAAGCAGTTCTTC. It codes for CASRRTSYQGPLKQFF.

This clonotype was counted between two and nine times. The J gene is TRBJ2-5, the V gene TRBV27; D is possibly TRBD2 (7 bases). This CDR3 has 14 residues. Germline V gene lookup returns CDR1 MNHEY and CDR2 SMNVEV (reference sequence). Trimming pared 2 bases from V and 12 bases from J, leaving 19 bases between. CDR3 residues: CASSLVGGQSAEYF. CDR3 DNA sequence: TGTGCCAGCAGTTTAGTCGGGGGGCAGTCGGCGGAGTACTTC.

The V and J genes are TRBV6-2 or TRBV6-3 and TRBJ1-1, with 7 bases identical to TRBD1. The germline CDR1 and CDR2 sequences are MNHEY and SVGEGT. V was pared by 7 bases and J by 6 bases, with 14 bases of the junction left unmatched. The CDR3 has 15 residues. As DNA, the CDR3 is TGTGCCAGCACTAGTGCCGGGACAGCGGGGGCTGAAGCTTTCTTT. Translated, it gives CASTSAGTAGAEAFF.

This clonotype was seen at least ten times. This sequence joins TRBV12-3 or TRBV12-4 and TRBJ1-5; D gene uncertain. The V gene lost 2 bases and the J gene lost 0 bases, with 23 bases spanning the gap. The CDR3 has 20 amino acids. The CDR3 is CASSLLSIFVWGYSNQPQHF. CDR3 bases: TGTGCCAGCAGTTTATTATCTATTTTTGTTTGGGGTTATAGCAATCAGCCCCAGCATTTT.

There are a few counts of this clonotype. This rearrangement joins TRBV7-9 to TRBJ1-1; D not resolved. The CDR3 spans 14 residues. V was clipped by 1 base and J by 0 bases, with 6 bases between them. Per germline, CDR1 SEHNR and CDR2 FQNEAQ (reference sequence). CDR3 amino acids: CASSLVDLNTEAFF. The CDR3 coding sequence is TGTGCCAGCAGCTTAGTAGACTTGAACACTGAAGCTTTCTTT.

On this clonotype: A read error may explain this, as a much larger clone is one base away. The J gene is TRBJ2-7, the V gene TRBV24-1, with 7 nucleotides matching TRBD1. Germline CDR1 is KGHDR and CDR2 is SFDVKD. V lost 2 bases, J lost 4 bases, and 7 bases stayed unmatched. The CDR3 covers 15 residues. The CDR3 here is CATSDSRTGMYEQYF. DNA for the CDR3: TGTGCCACCAGTGATTCCAGGACAGGAATGTACGAGCAGTACTTC.

This clonotype turned up a few times. This chain joins TRBV6-1 and TRBJ2-1; TRBD1 matches 9 bases. The CDR3 consists of 16 residues. V trimming: 6 bases; J trimming: 8 bases; junction bases outside the gene matches: 14. The germline V gene has CDR1 MNHNS and CDR2 SASEGT. The CDR3 loop is CASSNPGTGFKDEQFF. In nucleotides, the CDR3 is TGTGCCAGCAGCAACCCGGGGACAGGGTTCAAGGATGAGCAGTTCTTC.

This clonotype was counted ten times or more. The gene calls are TRBV12-3 or TRBV12-4 and TRBJ1-1, with D maybe TRBD1 (6 bases). This CDR3 has 14 amino acids. Trimming took off 3 bases at V and 1 base at J, with 9 bases between the two ends. The DNA for the CDR3 is TGTGCCAGCAGTTTGGGGACACCGAACACTGAAGCTTTCTTT. Its protein product is CASSLGTPNTEAFF.

This clonotype was seen at least ten times. This sequence joins TRBV11-1 and TRBJ2-1; the D is unclear. The CDR3 runs to 11 residues. Germline V gives CDR1 SGHAT, CDR2 FQDESV (reference sequence). Trimming took off 1 base at V and 10 bases at J, with 5 bases between the two ends. CDR3 region: CASSLGHEQFF. In nucleotides, the CDR3 is TGTGCCAGCAGCTTAGGTCACGAGCAGTTCTTC. Full variable domain (rest looked up from reference TRBV11-1 and TRBJ2-1): EAEVAQSPRYKITEKSQAVAFWCDPISGHATLYWYRQILGQGPELLVQFQDESVVDDSQLPKDRFSAERLKGVDSTLKIQPAELGDSAMYLCASSLGHEQFFGPGTRLTVL.

Notes on this clonotype: Because it lacks the conserved phenylalanine or tryptophan at the end, this CDR3 is likely a read error. J is TRBJ1-2 and V is TRBV4-2; D may be TRBD1 (6 bases). With 0 bases removed from V and 6 bases from J, the gap between germline ends came to 17 bases. Germline CDR1 reads LGHNA; CDR2 reads YNFKEQ. The length of the CDR3 is 16 residues. CDR3 in amino acids: CASSQDFRGAGDGYTL. The CDR3 coding sequence is TGTGCCAGCAGCCAAGATTTCCGGGGGGCTGGTGATGGCTACACCCTC.

Here the CDR3 reads CSAPLAGLRFF. CDR3 in DNA: TGCAGCGCGCCTCTAGCGGGTTTGCGGTTCTTC. The chain joins TRBV29-1 to TRBJ2-1, with 8 bases fitting TRBD2. The germline V gene has CDR1 SQVTM and CDR2 ANQGSEA. V lost 7 bases to trimming and J lost 15 bases; unmatched junction nucleotides: 11. The CDR3 has 11 residues.